The sequence of this T cell receptor (beta chain) was determined in a study of T cells in localized non-small cell lung cancer (dated by TCRdb to about 2020). With respect to the entire study: T cell repertoires of 236 early-stage NSCLC patients were analyzed, with tumors being compared against uninvolved tumor-adjacent lungs. All 240 or so NSCLC patients in the cohort were treatment-naive and had localized lung tumors that were resected. NSCLC patients had a mean age of roughly 66 years, and fewer than 150 were male and 107 female.

Comment on this clone: Its antigen specificity is not known. There are no base qualities to consult, and no much larger clone falls within one base.

From a lookup of the germline V gene, CDR1 and CDR2 are MGHRA and YSYEKL. CDR3 length: 15 amino acids, cysteine to phenylalanine. Left in the record is the CDR3 DNA by itself, 45 bases read in frame from the first base. V drops 0 bases and J drops 2 bases, leaving 8 bases in between. General findings and caveats noted by the study authors: A median of around 60 of the top 100 tumor clones turned up in the paired uninvolved adjacent lung, and approximately 30 of those clones also ranked among the top 100 of that same adjacent lung. Since the design was exploratory, TCR variables were selected using unadjusted p-values with no false-discovery rate correction. Uninvolved tumor-adjacent lung showed the highest T cell clonality, higher than tumor, which suggests more focused antigenic responses in the uninvolved tumor-adjacent lung. Multi-region tumor sequencing was not performed, so intratumor heterogeneity could not be excluded. Longer overall survival was associated with higher blood T cell density, whereas shorter survival was associated with higher adjacent-lung clonality.

At diagnosis, tumor, uninvolved tumor-adjacent lung and peripheral blood were collected and then preserved as a mix of FFPE and fresh-frozen material. For TCR repertoire profiling, blood samples were analyzed in the form of peripheral blood mononuclear cells. TCR beta CDR3 regions were sequenced from DNA using the immunoSEQ Assay. In the source study's methods: To compute T cell density, TCR beta template counts were normalized to usable DNA, which was estimated by amplifying housekeeping genes. Richness was estimated with the preseqR package, extrapolating to 400,000 templates for PBMC samples and 120,000 templates for tissue samples. Clonality was taken to be one minus Pielou's evenness. Tissue-enriched TCRs were identified through differential abundance testing performed on productive amino-acid clonotypes, with a minimum total count of 5 and an alpha of 0.1. The Jaccard Index and the Morisita Overlap Index were used to quantify repertoire overlap between compartments. GLIPH grouped TCR beta CDR3s together with public tetramer-defined viral CDR3s, and a viral motif had to include at least three viral sequences and show V-gene enrichment. As stored in TCRdb, this immuneACCESS dataset retains in-frame rearrangements with V and J assigned. A fraction of the clones does not appear; measured against another copy, unresolved V genes explain less than half of the discrepancy, and the remainder lacks a known reason. The V and J calls and clone size come from that table; D and trimming were worked out from the DNA. This sample comprises more than 20,000 clones, around nine tenths of them detected only once. The ten largest clones take up 6.1% of the sample.

The V gene is TRBV4-1 and the J gene is TRBJ2-4; a weak D assignment points to TRBD2 (5 bases agree). This clonotype originated in a man between 40 and 70 years old with stage II lung adenocarcinoma. The sample in question was PBMCs, obtained before any cancer treatment. The base sequence is TGCGCCAGCAGCCAAGAGAGAGGGTCCAAAAACATTCAGTACTTC. This sequence encodes CASSQERGSKNIQYF.